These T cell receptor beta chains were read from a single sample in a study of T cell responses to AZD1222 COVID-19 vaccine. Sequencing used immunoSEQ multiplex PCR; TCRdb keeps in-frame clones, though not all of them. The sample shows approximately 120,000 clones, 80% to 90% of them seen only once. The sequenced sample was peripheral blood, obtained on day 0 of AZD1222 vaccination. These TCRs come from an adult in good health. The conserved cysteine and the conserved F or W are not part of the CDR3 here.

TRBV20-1	SARIHNEQF
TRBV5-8	ASSLVKGPGANVLT
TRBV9	ASSFGTNTEAF
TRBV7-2	ASSLVASTEAF
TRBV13	ASGGGRAGLSLDEQY
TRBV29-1	SVEEGVGNEQF
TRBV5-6	ASSLRGVGFADTQY
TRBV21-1	ASSDLGTLGTGELF
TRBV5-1	ASSFRPGSDTIY
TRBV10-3	AVSTGMSNQPQH
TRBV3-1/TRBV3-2	ASSQLDRVREQAF
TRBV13	ASSRTGIYGYT
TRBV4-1	ASSQYRVTGELF
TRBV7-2	ASSFRGANEQF
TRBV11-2	ASSLNSGTFTDTQY
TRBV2	ASSRTEEQY
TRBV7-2	ASSQGVQGRANQPQH
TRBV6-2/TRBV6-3	ASSYAGNTYEQY
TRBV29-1	SVPTSGTYNEQF
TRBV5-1	ASSLVAGADTQY
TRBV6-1	ASSEAFTGDYGYT
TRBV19	ASSTARDGSYEQY
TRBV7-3	ASSLFRGREQF
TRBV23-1	ASFDRGPDNEQF
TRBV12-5	ASGSGDQVGDEQF
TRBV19	ASRKRTGRTQY
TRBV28	ASSLVWGQETQY
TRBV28	ASSFPGKETQY
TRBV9	ASSAQSREYEKLF
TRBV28	ASSLVSGRDYEQY
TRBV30	AWGKVRDGYT
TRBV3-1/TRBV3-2	ASSQNPSGQGNYGYT
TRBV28	ASSAGTLGNQPQH
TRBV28	ASSLSLGETQY
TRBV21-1	ASNPWGKETQY
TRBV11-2	ASSATTSSDTQY